The clone carrying this T cell receptor (beta chain) was counted between two and nine times. These data are taken from a study of T-cell memory formation after mild COVID-19. MiXCR, applied by TCRdb to the 5' RACE reads, yields one record per CDR3 protein. The sample holds about 470,000 distinct CDR3 sequences, around a quarter seen once. Trimming at V came to 2 bases and at J to 5 bases, leaving 4 bases not matched to a gene. Per germline, CDR1 SGHTA and CDR2 FQGNSA. The CDR3 is 14 amino acids. The clonotype was recovered from an adult woman who had mild COVID-19 (a few samples of this study predate the infection). Cell type and time point are not known. The chain is built from TRBV7-2 and TRBJ2-5; TRBD2 aligns across 8 bases. Material for sequencing was PBMCs or a T cell subset sorted from them (not recorded which). In nucleotides, the CDR3 is TGTGCCAGCAGCTTAACGGGGGGGCCGGAGACCCAGTACTTC. It translates to CASSLTGGPETQYF.